This record covers a single T cell receptor beta chain. Antigen unknown. Each CDR3 protein is one row after TCRdb ran MiXCR on the RT-PCR reads. The table lists around 750,000 distinct CDR3 sequences, about 20% of them singletons, with 10% in the top ten. The record originates from a study of response to subunit inactivated influenza vaccine. Regarding the study as a whole: The study's authors posited that every seasonal influenza vaccination enlists few new T cells.

The ends were cut back, 1 base at V and 2 bases at J, with 12 bases in the middle. The CDR3 covers 15 residues. The germline CDR1 and CDR2 sequences are LGHNA and YSLEER. Sequencing was performed on PBMCs from blood, taken more than 4 days after vaccination. The clonotype comes from a man over 45 who received an inactivated influenza vaccine. The chain combines TRBV4-3 with TRBJ2-7; D perhaps matches TRBD1 (7 bases). The CDR3 coding sequence is TGCGCCAGCAGCCAAGTCAGGGGGGCGACCTACGAGCAGTACTTC. Amino acid sequence: CASSQVRGATYEQYF.